This T cell receptor beta chain was retrieved from a study of CD8+ T cells in alopecia areata. cDNA prepared by RNA extraction and subsequent reverse transcription served as the template for sequencing. TCRdb's table, derived via immunoSEQ multiplex PCR, lists solely in-frame clones and lacks some. The table has about 42,000 clones, approximately 65% seen once. As for this clone: Its antigen is undetermined. At one of its ends the junction is not consistent with the germline gene, which may arise from a read error.

Points from the study as a whole: One nonresponder leaves baseline CD8+ expansion's link to response uncertain. Persistence during tofacitinib was seen for many expanded lesional clones in scalp and blood.

Treatment described: oral pan-JAK inhibitor, 5-10 mg twice daily. The germline V gene encodes CDR1 GTSNPN and CDR2 SVGIG (reference sequence). The CDR3 sequence is 13 residues long. The chain has TRBV30 and TRBJ2-3; possibly TRBD1 or TRBD2 for D (5 bases each). This sequence originates from a human donor with alopecia areata. The material was CD8+ T cells sorted from blood, obtained at week 4, from a patient treated with tofacitinib. CDR3 DNA sequence: TGTGCCTGGAGTGGGGGGAGCACAGATGCGCAGTATTTT. Protein product: CAWSGGSTDAQYF.